This TCR beta chain was documented in a study of shared clonotypes between healthy human individuals. General study points: The study found about 5.1% of naive CD4 clonotypes shared across a handful of donors.

CDR1 is SGHTA and CDR2 is FQGNSA in the germline V gene. The V end was cut by 5 bases, the J end by 2 bases, with 14 bases between. There are 15 residues in the CDR3. The table came from immunoSEQ multiplex PCR; TCRdb's copy has only in-frame clones and leaves some out. Of 2 million to 2.5 million clones in the sample, roughly 92% are singletons; the top ten hold 0.37%. Worth noting for this clone: The antigen is unknown.

The material sequenced was naive CD4+ T cells from PBMCs. Subset given: CD45RA+ positively selected. The sequence was obtained from a young man in good health. Some clones in this sample may be carry-over from other donors' samples. The chain couples TRBV7-2 to TRBJ2-3; D might be TRBD2 (6 bases). CDR3 DNA: TGTGCCAGCAGCGTTGGGGGGTTAAACACAGATACGCAGTATTTT. Its translation is CASSVGGLNTDTQYF.